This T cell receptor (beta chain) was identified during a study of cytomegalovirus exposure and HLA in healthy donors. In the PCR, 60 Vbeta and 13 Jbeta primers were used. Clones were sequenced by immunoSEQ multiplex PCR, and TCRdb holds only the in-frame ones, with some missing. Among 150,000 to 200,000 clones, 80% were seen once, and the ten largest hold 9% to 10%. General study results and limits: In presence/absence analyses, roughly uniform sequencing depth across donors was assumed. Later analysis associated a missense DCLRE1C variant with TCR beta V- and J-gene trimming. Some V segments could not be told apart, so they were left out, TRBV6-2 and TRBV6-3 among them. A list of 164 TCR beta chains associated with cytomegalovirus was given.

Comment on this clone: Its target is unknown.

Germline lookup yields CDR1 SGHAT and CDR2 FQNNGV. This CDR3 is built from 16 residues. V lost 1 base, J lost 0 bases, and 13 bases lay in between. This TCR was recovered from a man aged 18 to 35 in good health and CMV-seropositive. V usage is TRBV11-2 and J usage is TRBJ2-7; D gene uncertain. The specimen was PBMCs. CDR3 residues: CASSLGPRPDSYEQYF. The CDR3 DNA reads TGTGCCAGCAGCTTAGGTCCCAGGCCCGACTCCTACGAGCAGTACTTC.